This T cell receptor (beta chain) was identified during a study of response to subunit inactivated influenza vaccine. In regard to this clonotype: Its specificity is unknown.

TCRdb independently ran MiXCR on the RT-PCR reads; one entry per CDR3 protein. This sample has hundreds of thousands of distinct CDR3 sequences, with 25% found just once. Notes on the study in general: New T cells are recruited in small numbers by each seasonal influenza vaccination, according to the authors' suggestion.

The CDR3 loop spans 14 amino acids. Germline V gene lookup returns CDR1 MDHEN and CDR2 SYDVKM. J was trimmed by 2 bases and V by 5 bases; bases with no gene match: 3. This TCR derives from a man aged 45 to 65 who received an inactivated influenza vaccine. This specimen was CD4+ T cells sorted from PBMCs, taken 5 to 6 days after vaccination. The genes are TRBV28 and TRBJ2-1; 7 bases fit TRBD2. CDR3 coding DNA: TGTGCCAGCAGTCCGGGGGGAACCTACAATGAGCAGTTCTTC. Protein: CASSPGGTYNEQFF.